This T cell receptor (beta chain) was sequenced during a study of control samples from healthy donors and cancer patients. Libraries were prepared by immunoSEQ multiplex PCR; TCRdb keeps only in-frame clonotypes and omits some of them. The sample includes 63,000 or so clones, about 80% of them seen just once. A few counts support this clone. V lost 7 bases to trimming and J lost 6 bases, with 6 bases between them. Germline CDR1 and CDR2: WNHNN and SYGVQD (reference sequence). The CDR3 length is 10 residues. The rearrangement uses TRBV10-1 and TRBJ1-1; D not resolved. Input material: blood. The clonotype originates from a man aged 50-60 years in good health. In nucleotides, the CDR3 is TGCGCCAGCATTGGGTCTGAAGCTTTCTTT. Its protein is CASIGSEAFF.